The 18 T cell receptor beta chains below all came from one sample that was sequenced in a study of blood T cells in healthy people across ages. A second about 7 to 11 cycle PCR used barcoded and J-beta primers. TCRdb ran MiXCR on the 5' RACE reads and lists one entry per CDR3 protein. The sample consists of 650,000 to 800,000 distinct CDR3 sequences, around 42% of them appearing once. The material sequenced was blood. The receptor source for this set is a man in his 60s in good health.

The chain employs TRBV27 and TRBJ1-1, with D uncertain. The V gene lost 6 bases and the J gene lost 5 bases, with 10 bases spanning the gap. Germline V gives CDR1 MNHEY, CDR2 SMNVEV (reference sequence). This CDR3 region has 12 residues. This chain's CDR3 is CASRIGETEAFF. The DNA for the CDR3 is TGTGCCAGCAGGATCGGTGAGACTGAAGCTTTCTTT.

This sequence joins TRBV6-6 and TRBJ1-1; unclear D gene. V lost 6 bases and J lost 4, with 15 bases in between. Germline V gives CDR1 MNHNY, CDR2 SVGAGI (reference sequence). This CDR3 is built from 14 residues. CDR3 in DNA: TGTGCCAGCAGCAACACCGCCGGGAGCACTGAAGCTTTCTTT. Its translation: CASSNTAGSTEAFF.

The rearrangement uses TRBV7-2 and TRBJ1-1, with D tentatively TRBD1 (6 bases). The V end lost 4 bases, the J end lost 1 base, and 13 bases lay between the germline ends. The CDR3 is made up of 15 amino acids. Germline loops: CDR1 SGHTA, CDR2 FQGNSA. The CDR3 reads CASSCGGTKNTEAFF. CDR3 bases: TGTGCCAGCAGCTGCGGCGGGACAAAGAACACTGAAGCTTTCTTT.

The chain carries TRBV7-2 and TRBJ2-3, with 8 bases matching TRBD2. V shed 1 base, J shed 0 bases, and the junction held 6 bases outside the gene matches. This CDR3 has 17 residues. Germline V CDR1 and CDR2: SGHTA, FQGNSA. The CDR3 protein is CASSLGVGGASTDTQYF. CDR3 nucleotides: TGTGCCAGCAGCTTAGGGGTCGGGGGGGCAAGCACAGATACGCAGTATTTT.

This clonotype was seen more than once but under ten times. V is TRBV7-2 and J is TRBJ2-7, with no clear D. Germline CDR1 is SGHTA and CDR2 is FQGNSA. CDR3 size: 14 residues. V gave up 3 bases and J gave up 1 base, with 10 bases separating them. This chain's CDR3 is CASSFAVSSYEQYF. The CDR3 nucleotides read TGTGCCAGCAGCTTTGCAGTCTCATCCTACGAGCAGTACTTC.

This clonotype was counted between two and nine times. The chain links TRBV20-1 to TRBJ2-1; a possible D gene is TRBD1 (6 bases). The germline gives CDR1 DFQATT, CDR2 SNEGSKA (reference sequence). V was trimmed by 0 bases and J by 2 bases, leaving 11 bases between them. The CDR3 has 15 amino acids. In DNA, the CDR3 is TGCAGTGCTAGAGAGGTGGGGGCTGCCTACAATGAGCAGTTCTTC. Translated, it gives CSAREVGAAYNEQFF.

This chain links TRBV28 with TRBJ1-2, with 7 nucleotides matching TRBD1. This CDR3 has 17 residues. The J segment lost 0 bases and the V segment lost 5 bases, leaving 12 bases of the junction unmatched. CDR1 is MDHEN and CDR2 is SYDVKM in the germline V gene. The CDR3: CASSPPTTGRSNYGYTF. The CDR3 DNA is TGTGCCAGCAGTCCACCTACGACAGGGAGGTCTAACTATGGCTACACCTTC.

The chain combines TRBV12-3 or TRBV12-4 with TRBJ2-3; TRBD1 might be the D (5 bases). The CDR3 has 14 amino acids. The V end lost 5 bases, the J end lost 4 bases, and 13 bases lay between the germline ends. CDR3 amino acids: CASSDRVIADTQYF. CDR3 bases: TGTGCCAGCAGTGACAGAGTTATCGCAGATACGCAGTATTTT.

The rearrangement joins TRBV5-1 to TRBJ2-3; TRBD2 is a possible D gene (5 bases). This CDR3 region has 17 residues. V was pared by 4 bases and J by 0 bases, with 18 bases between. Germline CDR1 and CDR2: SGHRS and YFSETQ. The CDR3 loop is CASSVSLAGGSTDTQYF. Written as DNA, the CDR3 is TGCGCCAGCAGCGTAAGTCTAGCAGGCGGGAGCACAGATACGCAGTATTTT. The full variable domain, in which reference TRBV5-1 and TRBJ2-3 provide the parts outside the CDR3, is KAGVTQTPRYLIKTRGQQVTLSCSPISGHRSVSWYQQTPGQGLQFLFEYFSETQRNKGNFPGRFSGRQFSNSRSEMNVSTLELGDSALYLCASSVSLAGGSTDTQYFGPGTRLTVL.

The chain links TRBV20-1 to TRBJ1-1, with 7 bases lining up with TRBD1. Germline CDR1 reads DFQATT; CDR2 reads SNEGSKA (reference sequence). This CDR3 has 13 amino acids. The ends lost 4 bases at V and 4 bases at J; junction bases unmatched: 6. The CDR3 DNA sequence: TGCAGTGCTACTGAGGGGGCGTCCACTGAAGCTTTCTTT. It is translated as CSATEGASTEAFF.

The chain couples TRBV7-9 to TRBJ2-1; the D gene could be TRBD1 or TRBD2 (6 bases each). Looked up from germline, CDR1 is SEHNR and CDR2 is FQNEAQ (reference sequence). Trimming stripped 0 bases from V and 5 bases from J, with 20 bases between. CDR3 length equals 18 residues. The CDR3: CASSLAFIGGLRDNEQFF. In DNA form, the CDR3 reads TGTGCCAGCAGCTTAGCGTTTATTGGGGGGCTTCGGGACAATGAGCAGTTCTTC.

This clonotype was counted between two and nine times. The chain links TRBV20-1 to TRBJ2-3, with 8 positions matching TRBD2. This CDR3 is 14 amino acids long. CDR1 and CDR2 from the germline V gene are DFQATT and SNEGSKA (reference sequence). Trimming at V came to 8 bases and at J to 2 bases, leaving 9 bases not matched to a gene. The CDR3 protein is CSTKRGSPTDTQYF. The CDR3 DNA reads TGCAGTACCAAGCGGGGGAGCCCCACAGATACGCAGTATTTT.

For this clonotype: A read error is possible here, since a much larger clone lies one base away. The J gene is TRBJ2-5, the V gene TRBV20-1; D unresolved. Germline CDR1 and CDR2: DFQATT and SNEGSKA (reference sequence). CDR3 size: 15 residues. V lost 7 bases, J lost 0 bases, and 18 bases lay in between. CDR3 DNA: TGCAGTGTTAACGATCGGGTGGTATACCAAGAGACCCAGTACTTC. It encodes CSVNDRVVYQETQYF.

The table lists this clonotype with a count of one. This CDR3 reads CASSLILGVAEAFF. In nucleotides, the CDR3 is TGTGCCAGCAGCTTAATTCTTGGGGTGGCTGAAGCTTTCTTT. This chain connects TRBV7-2 to TRBJ1-1; D unresolved. CDR3 length: 14 residues. The ends were cut back, 2 bases at V and 6 bases at J, with 13 bases in the middle. Germline V lookup: CDR1 SGHTA, CDR2 FQGNSA.

This chain's CDR3 is CASNPSGGTGELFF. The CDR3 DNA sequence: TGTGCCAGCAACCCAAGCGGGGGGACCGGGGAGCTGTTTTTT. J is TRBJ2-2 and V is TRBV6-1; 9 nucleotides agree with TRBD2. V was pared by 7 bases and J by 5 bases, with 5 bases of the junction left unmatched. Germline V gene sequence: CDR1 MNHNS, CDR2 SASEGT. The CDR3 runs 14 residues.

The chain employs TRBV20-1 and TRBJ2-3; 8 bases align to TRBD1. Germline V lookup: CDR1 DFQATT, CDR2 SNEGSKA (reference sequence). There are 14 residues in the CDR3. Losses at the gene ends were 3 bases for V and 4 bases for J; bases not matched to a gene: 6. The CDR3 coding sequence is TGCAGTGCTAGCTCCGGACAGGGATCAGATACGCAGTATTTT. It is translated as CSASSGQGSDTQYF.

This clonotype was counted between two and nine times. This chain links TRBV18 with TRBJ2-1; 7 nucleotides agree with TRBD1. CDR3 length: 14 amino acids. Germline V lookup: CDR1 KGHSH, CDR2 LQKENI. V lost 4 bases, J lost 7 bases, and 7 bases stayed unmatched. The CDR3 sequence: CASSRRGLENEQFF. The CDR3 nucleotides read TGTGCCAGCTCACGCAGGGGGTTAGAGAATGAGCAGTTCTTC.

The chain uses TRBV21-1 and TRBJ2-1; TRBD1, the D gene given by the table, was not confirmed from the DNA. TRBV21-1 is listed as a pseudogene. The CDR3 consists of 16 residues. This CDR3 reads CASSIRGTGVYNEQLF. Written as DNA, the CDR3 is TGTGCCAGCAGCATCCGCGGGACAGGGGTTTACAATGAGCAGCTCTTC.